These T cell receptor beta chains were read from a single sample in a study of blood T cells in healthy people across ages. TCRdb used MiXCR to reprocess the 5' RACE reads, holding one entry per CDR3 protein. The sample consists of hundreds of thousands of distinct CDR3 sequences, 25% to 30% of them appearing once. The same specimen was also included in a second study, on T cells of mothers and their children.

Specimen: blood. All receptors derive from a boy under 18 in good health. Each CDR3 is given with its conserved first and last residue. A D gene is named only where the DNA matches it firmly. A clone size is listed for some rows: how often the clone was seen (once, few, many), or a class if it is expanded.

J,D,size,V,DNA,CDR3
TRBJ2-7,TRBD2,-,TRBV3-1,TGTGCCAGCAACCCAGCGGGGGTGGCCTACGAGCAGTACTTC,CASNPAGVAYEQYF
TRBJ2-5,-,few,TRBV29-1,TGCAGCGCCCACAGGGGGGGAGGAGAGACCCAGTACTTC,CSAHRGGGETQYF
TRBJ2-7,TRBD1,once,TRBV28,TGTGCCAGCAGTTTCCCGGACAGGGGTAACTACGAGCAGTACTTC,CASSFPDRGNYEQYF
TRBJ1-5,TRBD1,-,TRBV2,TGTGCCAGCAGTGGGGACAGAAGCAATCAGCCCCAGCATTTT,CASSGDRSNQPQHF
TRBJ2-5,-,-,TRBV18,TGTGCCAGCTCACCAACAGGGTTCGGGGAGACCCAGTACTTC,CASSPTGFGETQYF
TRBJ2-4,TRBD2,few,TRBV30,TGTGCCTGGAGTGTAGCAGCGGGGGAGGCAAAAAACATTCAGTACTTC,CAWSVAAGEAKNIQYF
TRBJ2-5,-,few,TRBV20-1,TGCAGTGCCCCCGTACGGGAGACCCAGTACTTC,CSAPVRETQYF
TRBJ2-6,-,-,TRBV7-9,TGTGCCAGCAGCTTAGCGGACACAGGGCGCTCTGGGGCCAACGTCCTGACTTTC,CASSLADTGRSGANVLTF
TRBJ1-4,-,few,TRBV3-1,TGTGCCGGCAGCCAAGATGTCTGGTCAACTAATGAAAAACTGTTTTTT,CAGSQDVWSTNEKLFF
TRBJ1-2,-,-,TRBV7-2,TGTGCCAGCAGCTTAGCGGCGGGGACACTTAACTATGGCTACACCTTC,CASSLAAGTLNYGYTF
TRBJ2-4,-,-,TRBV5-1,TGCGCCATGGGACGCAGGAGCTTAGCCAAAAACATTCAGTACTTC,CAMGRRSLAKNIQYF
TRBJ2-5,TRBD2,-,TRBV29-1,TGCAGCGTCGCAAATAGCGGGGGGGCCAAGGAGACCCAGTACTTC,CSVANSGGAKETQYF
TRBJ2-1,-,-,TRBV29-1,TGCAGCGTGCTAGTGGGCGCCTACAATGAGCAGTTCTTC,CSVLVGAYNEQFF
TRBJ2-7,TRBD2,-,TRBV29-1,TGCAGCGTTGAGGGTAGCGGGAGGCTCGAGCAGTACTTC,CSVEGSGRLEQYF
TRBJ1-1,TRBD1,-,TRBV12-3/TRBV12-4,TGTGCCAGCAGTTTAGCCGGACAGGGGTCGGCTGAAGCTTTCTTT,CASSLAGQGSAEAFF
TRBJ2-5,-,few,TRBV4-2,TGTGCCAGCAGCCAAGAAGGAGGCTCGACAAGGGAGACCCAGTACTTC,CASSQEGGSTRETQYF